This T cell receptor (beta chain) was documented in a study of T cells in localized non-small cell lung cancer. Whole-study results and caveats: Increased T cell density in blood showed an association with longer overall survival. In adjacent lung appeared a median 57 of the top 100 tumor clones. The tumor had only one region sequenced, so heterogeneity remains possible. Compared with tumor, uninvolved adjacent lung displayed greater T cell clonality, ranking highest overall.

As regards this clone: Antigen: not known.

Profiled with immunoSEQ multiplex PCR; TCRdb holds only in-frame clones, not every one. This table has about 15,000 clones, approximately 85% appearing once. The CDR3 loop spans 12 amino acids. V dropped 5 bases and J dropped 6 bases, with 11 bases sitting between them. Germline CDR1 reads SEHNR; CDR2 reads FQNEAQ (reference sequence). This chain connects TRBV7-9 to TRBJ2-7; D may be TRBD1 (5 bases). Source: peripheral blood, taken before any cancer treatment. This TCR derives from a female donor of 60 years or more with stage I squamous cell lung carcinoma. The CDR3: CASSLRVGEQYF. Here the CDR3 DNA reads TGTGCCAGCAGCCTCAGGGTAGGCGAGCAGTACTTC.